The clone carrying this TCR beta chain occurred once. Only in-frame clones appear in the TCRdb table, and some are missing; sequencing was by immunoSEQ multiplex PCR. The table lists approximately 310,000 clones, 75% to 90% of them singletons, with over 2% in the top ten. These data belong to a study of blood T cell repertoires in COVID-19. The CDR3 covers 12 residues. Trimming took 4 bases from V and 10 from J; bases not matched to a gene: 6. Germline values: CDR1 SGHDN, CDR2 FVKESK. This TCR was recovered from a man aged 30 to 39 who had recovered from COVID-19. This chain links TRBV14 with TRBJ1-1; 7 positions agree with TRBD1. The sequencing sample was made of PBMCs or T cells enriched from blood (not recorded which). CDR3 amino acids: CASSLDRVGAFF. The CDR3 region has the DNA TGTGCCAGCAGCCTTGACAGGGTTGGAGCTTTCTTT.